These 13 T cell receptor beta chains came from one sample sequenced in a study of regulatory T cells in long-lasting Graves disease. According to the study, TCR beta libraries were built with iRepertoire HTBI primers and CDR3-region Arm-PCR. A single record per CDR3 protein comes from TCRdb applying MiXCR to the multiplex PCR reads. Counted here are roughly 520,000 distinct CDR3 sequences, around 12% occurring once; the ten biggest clones make up roughly 8.2%. As to time point: newly diagnosed GD, antithyroid drugs for less than 3 months. Construction of the TCR library relied on RNA isolated from PBMCs. The same data also went into a second study, on T cells in Graves' hyperthyroidism and ophthalmopathy.

Sequences were derived from peripheral blood mononuclear cells (PBMCs), sampled at new diagnosis, from a patient treated with antithyroid drugs. The receptors come from a woman aged 25 to 45 with Graves disease.

Many counts were recorded for this clonotype. V usage is TRBV27 and J usage is TRBJ2-3; D unresolved. The CDR3 consists of 13 residues. Trimming shortened V by 5 bases and J by 2 bases, and 8 bases separated the two germline ends. Germline loops: CDR1 MNHEY, CDR2 SMNVEV (reference sequence). CDR3 loop: CASSTFITDTQYF. The CDR3, as DNA: TGTGCCAGCAGTACCTTTATCACAGATACGCAGTATTTT.

This clonotype occurred many times. The chain has TRBV12-3 or TRBV12-4 and TRBJ2-1, with 12 bases fitting TRBD1. The CDR3 contains 15 residues. Trimming cost V 6 bases and J 7 bases; bases outside gene matches: 7. The CDR3 sequence is CASSRDRGLRNEQFF. The DNA for the CDR3 is TGTGCCAGCAGCAGGGACAGGGGGCTGAGGAATGAGCAGTTCTTC.

At least ten counts were recorded for this clonotype. The V gene is TRBV24-1, the J gene TRBJ2-1; D unclear. The V gene's germline CDR1 is KGHDR and CDR2 SFDVKD. V gave up 7 bases and J gave up 5 bases, with 11 bases separating them. The CDR3 sequence is 13 residues long. The CDR3 is CATRVPLNNEQFF. The CDR3, as DNA: TGTGCCACCAGGGTTCCACTCAACAATGAGCAGTTCTTC.

The CDR3 protein is CASSSGLVTGELFF. In DNA, the CDR3 is TGTGCCAGCAGCTCTGGACTAGTCACCGGGGAGCTGTTTTTT. The chain employs TRBV7-2 and TRBJ2-2; TRBD2 matches 7 bases. From germline, CDR1 is SGHTA and CDR2 FQGNSA. The length of the CDR3 is 14 residues. With 4 bases clipped from V and 4 bases from J, the junction kept 3 bases outside the gene matches. Filled out from reference TRBV7-2 and TRBJ2-2, the complete variable domain reads GAGVSQSPSNKVTEKGKDVELRCDPISGHTALYWYRQSLGQGLEFLIYFQGNSAPDKSGLPSDRFSAERTGGSVSTLTIQRTQQEDSAVYLCASSSGLVTGELFFGEGSRLTVL.

At least ten counts were recorded for this clonotype. This sequence joins TRBV7-8 and TRBJ2-7, with D perhaps matching TRBD1 or TRBD2 (5 bases each). V was trimmed by 3 bases and J by 2 bases, leaving 14 bases between them. Germline V lookup: CDR1 SGHVS, CDR2 FQNEAQ. The CDR3 totals 15 residues. The CDR3 sequence: CASSLGTARAYEQYF. Written as DNA, the CDR3 is TGTGCCAGCAGCTTGGGGACGGCAAGGGCCTACGAGCAGTACTTC.

Many counts were recorded for this clonotype. The chain combines TRBV2 with TRBJ2-3; 9 bases are a match to TRBD1. V dropped 6 bases and J dropped 2; count of bases not matched to a gene: 6. CDR1 is SNHLY, CDR2 FYNNEI, per germline. The CDR3 runs 15 residues. Written as DNA, the CDR3 is TGTGCCAGCAGAGGGACAGGGTTAATCACAGATACGCAGTATTTT. Its translation is CASRGTGLITDTQYF. Together with reference TRBV2 and TRBJ2-3, the CDR3 gives the full variable domain: EPEVTQTPSHQVTQMGQEVILRCVPISNHLYFYWYRQILGQKVEFLVSFYNNEISEKSEIFDDQFSVERPDGSNFTLKIRSTKLEDSAMYFCASRGTGLITDTQYFGPGTRLTVL.

This clonotype was recorded many times. V is TRBV25-1 and J is TRBJ2-1; D remains ambiguous. Germline V gene lookup returns CDR1 MGHDK and CDR2 SYGVNS. Trimming left V 8 bases short and J 0 bases short, with 17 bases between. The CDR3 has 16 amino acids. The CDR3 coding sequence is TGTGCCAGCGGGTATAACAGTTTCAGCTCCTACAATGAGCAGTTCTTC. Translation: CASGYNSFSSYNEQFF. The complete variable domain, with remaining parts taken from reference TRBV25-1 and TRBJ2-1, reads EADIYQTPRYLVIGTGKKITLECSQTMGHDKMYWYQQDPGMELHLIHYSYGVNSTEKGDLSSESTVSRIRTEHFPLTLESARPSHTSQYLCASGYNSFSSYNEQFFGPGTRLTVL.

This clonotype was detected only a few times. The rearrangement joins TRBV7-3 to TRBJ2-3; either TRBD1 or TRBD2 may fit D (5 bases each). Germline V gives CDR1 SGHTA, CDR2 FQGTGA. The CDR3 totals 14 residues. Trimming shortened V by 3 bases and J by 4 bases, and 11 bases separated the two germline ends. CDR3 sequence (DNA): TGTGCCAGCAGCTTGGCACCGGGGCCAGATACGCAGTATTTT. Its translation is CASSLAPGPDTQYF.

This clonotype was counted only a few times. This chain links TRBV13 with TRBJ2-5, with D tentatively TRBD1 (6 bases). The CDR3 totals 14 residues. Trimming shortened V by 5 bases and J by 6 bases, and 16 bases separated the two germline ends. Per germline, CDR1 PRHDT and CDR2 FYEKMQ (reference sequence). CDR3 amino acids: CASSPGAGWQTQYF. CDR3 in DNA: TGTGCCAGCAGCCCAGGGGCAGGGTGGCAGACCCAGTACTTC.

The rearrangement uses TRBV30 and TRBJ1-5; D call uncertain. This CDR3 comprises 13 residues. V lost 1 base to trimming and J lost 2 bases, with 6 bases between them. CDR1 is GTSNPN and CDR2 is SVGIG in the germline V gene (reference sequence). The CDR3 reads CAWSAAGNQPQHF. The CDR3, as DNA: TGTGCCTGGAGTGCAGCGGGCAATCAGCCCCAGCATTTT. Full variable domain (remainder filled in from reference TRBV30 and TRBJ1-5): SQTIHQWPATLVQPVGSPLSLECTVEGTSNPNLYWYRQAAGRGLQLLFYSVGIGQISSEVPQNLSASRPQDRQFILSSKKLLLSDSGFYLCAWSAAGNQPQHFGDGTRLSIL.

This clonotype has at least ten counts. The chain joins TRBV28 to TRBJ1-4, with TRBD1 as a possible D gene (6 bases). V was clipped by 7 bases and J by 0 bases, with 12 bases between them. Germline V gene data show CDR1 as MDHEN and CDR2 as SYDVKM. The CDR3 has 15 amino acids. DNA of the CDR3: TGTGCCAGCACCGAGGGGGGACCAACTAATGAAAAACTGTTTTTT. Encoded protein: CASTEGGPTNEKLFF.

The sample holds many counts of this clonotype. V gene TRBV11-2 combines with J gene TRBJ1-1; D not certain. The ends were cut back, 4 bases at V and 0 bases at J, with 18 bases in the middle. Germline CDR1 SGHAT, CDR2 FQNNGV. This CDR3 comprises 17 residues. The CDR3: CASSSDPWKKMNTEAFF. The DNA of the CDR3 is TGTGCCAGCAGCTCAGATCCCTGGAAAAAAATGAACACTGAAGCTTTCTTT.

The V call is TRBV24-1, the J call TRBJ2-1; D assignment may be TRBD1 or TRBD2 (5 bases each). This CDR3 is built from 15 residues. Germline lookup yields CDR1 KGHDR and CDR2 SFDVKD. The V gene lost 3 bases and the J gene lost 7 bases, with 15 bases spanning the gap. The CDR3 nucleotides are TGTGCCACCAGTGATCCCCGGGGCGCCGGGAATGAGCAGTTCTTC. This codes for CATSDPRGAGNEQFF.